This T cell receptor (beta chain) was obtained from a study of CD8 T cells in Susac syndrome. There are 16 residues in the CDR3. J gave up 0 bases and V 3 bases, and 4 bases lay outside the gene matches. Per germline, CDR1 MNHEY and CDR2 SMNVEV (reference sequence). TCR beta from blood CD8+ and CD4+ T cells was sequenced. FACS was used to enrich TEMRA cells, whereas the CD8+ and CD4+ T cells were obtained by negative isolation. Random hexamers were used to reverse transcribe an amount of roughly 0.5 to 1 ug RNA. Across 54 Vbeta and 13 Jbeta, TCR beta CDR3 was amplified with immunoSEQ multiplex PCR. MiXCR, run by TCRdb on the immunoSEQ multiplex PCR reads, gives a single entry per CDR3 protein. The table lists hundreds of thousands of distinct CDR3 sequences, 85% of them singletons, with 0.21% in the top ten.

The chain is built from TRBV27 and TRBJ1-1; TRBD1 matches at 10 bases. The material sequenced was CD8+ T cells from PBMCs. The origin of this receptor is a human donor with multiple sclerosis. The CDR3 loop reads CASSLGQGLMNTEAFF. CDR3 DNA: TGTGCCAGCAGTTTGGGACAGGGGCTCATGAACACTGAAGCTTTCTTT.